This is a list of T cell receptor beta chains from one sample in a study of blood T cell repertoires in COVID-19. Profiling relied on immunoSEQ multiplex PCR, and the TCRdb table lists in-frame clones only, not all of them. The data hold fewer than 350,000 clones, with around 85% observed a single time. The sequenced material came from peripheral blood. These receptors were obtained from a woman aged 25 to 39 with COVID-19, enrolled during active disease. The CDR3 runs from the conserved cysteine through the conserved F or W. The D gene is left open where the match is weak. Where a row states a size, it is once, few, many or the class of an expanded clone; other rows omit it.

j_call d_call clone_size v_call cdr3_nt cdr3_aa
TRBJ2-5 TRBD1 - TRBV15 TGTGCCACCAGCAGCGACGGGACAGGCGGCGGGGAGACCCAGTACTTC CATSSDGTGGGETQYF
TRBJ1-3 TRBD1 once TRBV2 TGTGCCAGCAAGAGAAGGACAGGCGCTGGAAACACCATATATTTT CASKRRTGAGNTIYF
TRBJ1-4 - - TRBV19 TGTGCCAGTAGTATAGATCACGTGGCCCTGGGCGTACCCACTAATGAAAAACTGTTTTTT CASSIDHVALGVPTNEKLFF
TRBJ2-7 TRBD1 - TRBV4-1 TGCGCCAGCAGCCTAGACAGGGCCCTCTCCTACGAGCAGTACTTC CASSLDRALSYEQYF
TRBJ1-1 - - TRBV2 TGTGCCAGCAGTGAGGAGCAGTTCACTGAAGCTTTCTTT CASSEEQFTEAFF
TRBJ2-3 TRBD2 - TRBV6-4 TGTGCCAGCAGTGACTCCAATCGGTACGGGGGGGACAAATGGGATACGCAGTATTTT CASSDSNRYGGDKWDTQYF
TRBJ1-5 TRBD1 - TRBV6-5 TGTGCCAGCACTCAGGGACAGGGCATCGGTCAGCCCCAGCATTTT CASTQGQGIGQPQHF
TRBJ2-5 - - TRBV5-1 TGCGCCAGCAGCCCATCCCAAACCCGCGGAGAGACCCAGTACTTC CASSPSQTRGETQYF
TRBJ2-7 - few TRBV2 TGTGCCAGCAGCGGGTACGAGCAGTACTTC CASSGYEQYF
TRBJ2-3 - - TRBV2 TGTGCCAGCAGCCGGAGGGGGGGCAGAGATACGCAGTATTTT CASSRRGGRDTQYF
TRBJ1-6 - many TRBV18 TGTGCCAGCTCACCGGCGGACAGATCCTCACCCCTCCACTTT CASSPADRSSPLHF
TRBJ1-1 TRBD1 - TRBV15 TGTGCGGCCAGGGGGCGGACTGAAGCTTTCTTT CAARGRTEAFF
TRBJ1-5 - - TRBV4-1 TGCGCCAGCAGCCAAGGAGGGTTTGGGAATCAGCCCCAGCATTTT CASSQGGFGNQPQHF
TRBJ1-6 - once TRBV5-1 TGCGCCAGCAGCTCGGATAGGACAGCTAATTCACCCCTCCACTTT CASSSDRTANSPLHF
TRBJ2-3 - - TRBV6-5 TGTGCCAGCAGCATGCAGGCCGGCACAGATACGCAGTATTTT CASSMQAGTDTQYF
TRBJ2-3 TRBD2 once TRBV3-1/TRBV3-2 TGTGCCAGCAGCCCGTGGACTAGCGGGATTGGAGATACGCAGTATTTT CASSPWTSGIGDTQYF
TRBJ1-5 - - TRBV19 TGTGCCAGTAGTCTCACCGATCCCCGGGTGGGGGCCAATCAGCCCCAGCATTTT CASSLTDPRVGANQPQHF
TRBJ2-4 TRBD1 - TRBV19 TGTGCCAGTAGTCCCGGGACAGGGAAACAAATTCAGTACTTC CASSPGTGKQIQYF
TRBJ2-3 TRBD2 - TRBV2 TGTGCCAGCACCGTTGGGGGGGCAGATACGCAGTATTTT CASTVGGADTQYF
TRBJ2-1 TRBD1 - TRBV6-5 TGTGCCAGCAACTGGGACAGGGTGACTAATGAGCAGTTCTTC CASNWDRVTNEQFF
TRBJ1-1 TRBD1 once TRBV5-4 TGTGCCAGCAGCGAGGCTACAGGGGGGGTCACTGAAGCTTTCTTT CASSEATGGVTEAFF
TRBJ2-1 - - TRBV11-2 TGTGCCAGCAGCTTAGGGACTACTATGCCCCTCGTCTTC CASSLGTTMPLVF
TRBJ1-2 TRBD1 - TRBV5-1 TGCGCCAGCACCGAGGACAGGGGGCCTATGCGTGGCTACACCTTC CASTEDRGPMRGYTF
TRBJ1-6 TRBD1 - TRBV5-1 TGCGCCAGCAGCTGGACCGGGACAGGGCGTTCACCCCTCCACTTT CASSWTGTGRSPLHF
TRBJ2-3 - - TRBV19 TGTGCCAGTAGCCCGTGGCAAGACACAGATACGCAGTATTTT CASSPWQDTDTQYF
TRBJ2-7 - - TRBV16 TGTGCCAGCAGCCAAAGTGGGACACTCCCGGAATACGAGCAGTACTTC CASSQSGTLPEYEQYF
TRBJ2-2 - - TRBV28 TGTGCCAGCAGTTCCCAGGGGTGGACCGGGGAGCTGTTTTTT CASSSQGWTGELFF
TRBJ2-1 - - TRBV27 TGTGCCAGCAGGAACCTCGGGGGGCCCACCTACAATGAGCAGTTCTTC CASRNLGGPTYNEQFF
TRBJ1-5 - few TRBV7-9 TGTGCCAGCAGCTTCTCAGGGGGCAATCAGCCCCAGCATTTT CASSFSGGNQPQHF
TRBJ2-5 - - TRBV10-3 TGTGCCATCAGTGACAGACTTGGAGAGACCCAGTACTTC CAISDRLGETQYF
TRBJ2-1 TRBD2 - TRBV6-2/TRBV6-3 TGTGCCAGCAGTTATAGCGGGGCTTACAATGAGCAGTTCTTC CASSYSGAYNEQFF
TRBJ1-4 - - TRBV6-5 TGTGCCAGCAGCGTACAGGGCCCAACTAATGAAAAACTGTTTTTT CASSVQGPTNEKLFF
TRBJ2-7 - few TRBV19 TGTGCCAGTAGCCCTCTTCTTAGTGACGAGCAGTACTTC CASSPLLSDEQYF
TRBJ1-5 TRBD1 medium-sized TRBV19 TGTGCCAGTGTTGGGACAGGGTGGCAGCCCCAGCATTTT CASVGTGWQPQHF
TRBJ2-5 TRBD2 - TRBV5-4 TGTGCCAGCAGGGACAGAGCGGGGGGGCCGACCCAGTACTTC CASRDRAGGPTQYF
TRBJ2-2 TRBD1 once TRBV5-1 TGCGCCAGCAGCGGGGACAGGCCGAGTTACACCGGGGAGCTGTTTTTT CASSGDRPSYTGELFF
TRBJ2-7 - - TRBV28 TGTGCCAGCAGTTGGGGTGGAGGTCGGGCCGGCTACGAGCAGTACTTC CASSWGGGRAGYEQYF
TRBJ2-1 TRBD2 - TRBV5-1 TGCGCCAGCAGCCCCCGGCCCCCTAGCGGGGGTGTCCGGTCCAAGTACAATGAGCAGTTCTTC CASSPRPPSGGVRSKYNEQFF
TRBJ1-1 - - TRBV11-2 TGTGCCAGCAGCTTAGTCGGAGCTGAAGCTTTCTTT CASSLVGAEAFF
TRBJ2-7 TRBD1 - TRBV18 TGTGCCAGCTCGCCACAGACTCAGACAGGGGGCAAGCAGTACTTC CASSPQTQTGGKQYF
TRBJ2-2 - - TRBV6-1 TGTGCCAGCAGTGAAGAGAGCCCCCCCGGGGAGCTGTTTTTT CASSEESPPGELFF
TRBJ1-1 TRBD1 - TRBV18 TGTGCCAGCTCACCATATCGGCAGGGGGGTACTGACACTGAAGCTTTCTTT CASSPYRQGGTDTEAFF
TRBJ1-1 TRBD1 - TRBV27 TGTGCCAGCAGTTTAGTAGGGACAGGGTTGAACACTGAAGCTTTCTTT CASSLVGTGLNTEAFF
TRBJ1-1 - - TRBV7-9 TGTGCCAGCAGCGGAACAGGGTTACCTGAAGCTTTCTTT CASSGTGLPEAFF
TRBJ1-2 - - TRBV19 TGTGCCAGTAGGGGACACCTACTTAACTATGGCTACACCTTC CASRGHLLNYGYTF